This TCR beta chain was captured in a study of regulatory T cells in long-lasting Graves disease. Findings and caveats of the study: The work looked only at peripheral blood and did not look at thyroid tissue. Favored usage of TRBV28, TRBJ1-2 and TRBJ2-5 was recorded in persistent disease.

Relying on iRepertoire HTBI primers and Arm-PCR of CDR3 regions, the team built TCR beta libraries. One entry per CDR3 protein results from TCRdb running MiXCR on the multiplex PCR reads. The data hold a few hundred thousand distinct CDR3 sequences, with 23% observed a single time. Time point in this sample: persistent/refractory GD, antithyroid drugs over 5 years with positive TRAb. PBMCs were the source of the RNA used for TCR sequencing. In its sample, this clonotype was seen many times. Its antigen remains unidentified. The germline V gene has CDR1 SGHAT and CDR2 FQNNGV. This CDR3 spans 14 amino acids. Trimming pared 4 bases from V and 5 bases from J, leaving 15 bases between.

The rearrangement uses TRBV11-2 and TRBJ2-7; D not certain. Source: peripheral blood mononuclear cells (PBMCs), taken when the disease was refractory, from a patient treated with antithyroid drugs. This sequence originates from a woman between 35 and 50 years old with Graves disease. CDR3 residues: CASSSPLGSHEQYF. CDR3 coding DNA: TGTGCCAGCAGCTCCCCTCTAGGGTCCCACGAGCAGTACTTC.